This T cell receptor beta chain was recovered during a study of OX40 agonist ivuxolimab in advanced cancers. With respect to the entire study: Ivuxolimab was a fully human IgG2 agonistic monoclonal antibody targeting the costimulatory receptor OX40 (CD134). The purpose of peripheral TCRbeta sequencing was to test whether ivuxolimab changed TCR sequence diversity and led to clonal T-cell expansion. Of the approximately 50 dose-escalation patients, hepatocellular carcinoma was present in about 20, melanoma in approximately 15, renal cell carcinoma in 9 and head and neck cancer in 9. Patients were allowed to have had prior anti-PD-1, anti-PD-L1 or anti-CTLA-4 therapy, and 40% of the dose-escalation patients had previously received checkpoint inhibitors. Intravenous ivuxolimab was administered to patients every 2 weeks at six dose levels: 0.01, 0.1, 0.3, 1.5, 3 and 10 mg/kg. In the dose-escalation cohort, more than 75% of patients were male, and the mean age was approximately 60 years, with a range of about 23 to 85. The paper describes the monotherapy dose-escalation part (N ≈ 50 patients) of the phase I trial of ivuxolimab. Partial responses were achieved by three dose-escalation patients, of whom one had hepatocellular carcinoma and two had cutaneous melanoma.

Genomic DNA was isolated from the sorted cells so that the TCRbeta CDR3 region could be sequenced. The immunoSEQ Assay was used for sequencing of TCRbeta CDR3 regions. What TCRdb holds here is the immuneACCESS table cut down to in-frame rearrangements. Part of the clones is not present; checked against another copy, under half of the missing clones reflect an unresolved V gene, and the others are unexplained. This sample gives approximately 60,000 clones in total; over 90% of them show up just once. The ten top clones hold 18% of the sample. Overall results and qualifications from the work: The antigen specificity of the clonally expanded peripheral T cells was not determined. At doses of 0.1 to 3.0 mg/kg, clonal expansion of both CD4+ and CD8+ T cells in blood was seen between baseline and week 6. Partial responders in the 0.1-3.0 mg/kg groups had among the lowest normalized peripheral clonal expansion, especially among CD8+ T cells. Low levels of normalized T-cell clonal expansion were also shown by some nonresponding patients. On average, CD8+ T cells showed more expanded clones than CD4+ T cells after ivuxolimab.

Comment on this clone: Which antigen it targets is not known. No base quality values were provided; no much bigger clone lies one nucleotide off.

Germline trimming: 5 bases from V, 5 bases from J; junction bases outside gene matches: 7. The germline V gene encodes CDR1 ENHRY and CDR2 SYGVKD. From cysteine to phenylalanine, the CDR3 is 15 amino acids long. Here the CDR3 DNA is all that survives: 45 bases in frame from base 1. The trial excluded patients who had a history of autoimmune disease or who were on systemic immunosuppression. Peripheral blood for TCR sequencing was drawn from every dose cohort at baseline, at cycle 4 day 1 and at cycle 7 day 1. The samples were drawn from a first-in-human, open-label, multicenter phase I dose-escalation trial of ivuxolimab. The trial enrolled adults with locally advanced or metastatic head and neck squamous cell, hepatocellular, melanoma or renal cell carcinoma. Before TCR sequencing, CD4+ T cells and CD8+ T cells were sorted from peripheral blood as separate populations.

This receptor was taken from an adult with an advanced solid tumor such as melanoma, head and neck, liver or kidney cancer. The sequencing used CD4+ or CD8+ T cells sorted from blood, collected in a trial of the OX40 agonist ivuxolimab. The chain is encoded by TRBV10-3 joined to TRBJ2-3; TRBD2 aligns with 10 central bases. The nucleotides read TGTGCCATCAGTAGTTTAGCGGGAGGTCGAGATACGCAGTATTTT. Its product reads: CAISSLAGGRDTQYF.